Described below is a single TCR beta chain sequence and its context. This sample is drawn from a study of OX40 agonist ivuxolimab in advanced cancers. CDR1 LNHDA and CDR2 SQIVND come from the germline V gene (reference sequence). The germline V and J ends were trimmed by 9 bases and 1 base, with 13 bases remaining between them. The CDR3 extends over 14 amino acids. The repertoire was sequenced with immunoSEQ multiplex PCR; TCRdb's copy has only in-frame clones and lacks some. Here the sample spans approximately 60,000 clones, roughly four fifths being singletons. The sequenced sample was CD4+ or CD8+ T cells sorted from blood, obtained in a trial of the OX40 agonist ivuxolimab. The rearrangement joins TRBV19 to TRBJ1-5; perhaps TRBD1 as D (6 bases). This receptor was identified in an adult with an advanced solid tumor such as melanoma, head and neck, liver or kidney cancer. CDR3 loop: CASRTEKSNQPQHF. The CDR3 DNA reads as TGTGCCAGCCGGACAGAAAAGAGCAATCAGCCCCAGCATTTT.